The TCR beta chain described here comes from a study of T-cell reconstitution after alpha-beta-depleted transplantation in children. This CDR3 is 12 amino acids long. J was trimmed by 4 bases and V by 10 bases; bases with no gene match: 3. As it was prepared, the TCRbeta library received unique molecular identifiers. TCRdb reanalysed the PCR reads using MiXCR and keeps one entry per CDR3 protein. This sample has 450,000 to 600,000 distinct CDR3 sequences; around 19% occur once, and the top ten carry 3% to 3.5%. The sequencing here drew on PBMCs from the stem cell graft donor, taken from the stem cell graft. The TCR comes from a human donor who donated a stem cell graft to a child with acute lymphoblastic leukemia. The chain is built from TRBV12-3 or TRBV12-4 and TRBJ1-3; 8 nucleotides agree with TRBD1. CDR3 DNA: TGTGCCACCGGACAGGGCGGAAACACCATATATTTT. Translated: CATGQGGNTIYF.